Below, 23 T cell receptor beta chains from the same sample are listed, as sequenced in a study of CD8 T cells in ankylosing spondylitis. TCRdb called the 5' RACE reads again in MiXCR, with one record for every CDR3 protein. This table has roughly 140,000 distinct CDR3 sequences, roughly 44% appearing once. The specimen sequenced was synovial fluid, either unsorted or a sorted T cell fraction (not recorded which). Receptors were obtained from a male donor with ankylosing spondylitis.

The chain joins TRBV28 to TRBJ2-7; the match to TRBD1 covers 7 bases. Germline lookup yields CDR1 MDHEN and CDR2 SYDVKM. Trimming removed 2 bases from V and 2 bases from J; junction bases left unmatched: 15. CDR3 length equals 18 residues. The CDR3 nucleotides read TGTGCCAGCAGTTTAACTCTCTCGGCAGGGGGACCAACCTACGAGCAGTACTTC. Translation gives CASSLTLSAGGPTYEQYF.

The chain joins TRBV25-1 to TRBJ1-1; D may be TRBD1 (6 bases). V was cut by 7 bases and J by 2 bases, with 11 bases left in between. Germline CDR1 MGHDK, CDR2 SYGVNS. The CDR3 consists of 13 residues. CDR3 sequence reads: CASTGAGNTEAFF. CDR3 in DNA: TGTGCCAGCACGGGGGCAGGAAACACTGAAGCTTTCTTT.

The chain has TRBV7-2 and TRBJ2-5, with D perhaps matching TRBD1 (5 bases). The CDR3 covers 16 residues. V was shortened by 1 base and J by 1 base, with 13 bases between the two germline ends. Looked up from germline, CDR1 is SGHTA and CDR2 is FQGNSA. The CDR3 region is CASSLVPTDIQETQYF. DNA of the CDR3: TGTGCCAGCAGCTTAGTTCCAACGGACATCCAAGAGACCCAGTACTTC.

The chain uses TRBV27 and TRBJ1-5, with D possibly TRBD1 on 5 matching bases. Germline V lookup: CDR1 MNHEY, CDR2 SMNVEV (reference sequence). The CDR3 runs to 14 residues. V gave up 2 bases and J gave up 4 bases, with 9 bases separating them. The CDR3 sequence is CASSLGPGNQPQHF. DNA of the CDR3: TGTGCCAGCAGTTTAGGGCCAGGGAATCAGCCCCAGCATTTT.

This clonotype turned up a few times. CDR3 residues: CSASQREPYEQYF. DNA of the CDR3: TGCAGTGCTAGCCAGCGGGAGCCGTACGAGCAGTACTTC. V gene TRBV20-1 combines with J gene TRBJ2-7; 8 bases agree with TRBD2. CDR3 length equals 13 residues. The V segment lost 3 bases and the J segment 4 bases; nucleotides outside the gene matches: 5. Germline V gene sequence: CDR1 DFQATT, CDR2 SNEGSKA (reference sequence).

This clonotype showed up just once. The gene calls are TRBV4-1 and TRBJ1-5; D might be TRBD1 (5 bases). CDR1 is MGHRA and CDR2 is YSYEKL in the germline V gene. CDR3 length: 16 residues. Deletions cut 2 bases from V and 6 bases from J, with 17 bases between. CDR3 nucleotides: TGCGCCAGCAGCCAATCACCCAGGGACCGCGGTCAGCCCCAGCATTTT. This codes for CASSQSPRDRGQPQHF.

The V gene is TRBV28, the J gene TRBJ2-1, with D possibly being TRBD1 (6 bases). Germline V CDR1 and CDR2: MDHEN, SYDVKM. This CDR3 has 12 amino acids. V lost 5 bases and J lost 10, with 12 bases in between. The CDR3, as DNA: TGTGCCAGCAGTCAGAGAAGGGGGGAGCAGTTCTTC. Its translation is CASSQRRGEQFF.

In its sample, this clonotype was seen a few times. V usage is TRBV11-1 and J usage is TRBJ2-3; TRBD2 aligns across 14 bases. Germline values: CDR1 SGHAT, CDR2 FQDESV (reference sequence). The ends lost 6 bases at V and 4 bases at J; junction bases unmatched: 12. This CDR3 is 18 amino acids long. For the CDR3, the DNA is TGTGCCAGCAGGCTCGGGACTAGCGGGAGAATTTCGGCAGATACGCAGTATTTT. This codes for CASRLGTSGRISADTQYF.

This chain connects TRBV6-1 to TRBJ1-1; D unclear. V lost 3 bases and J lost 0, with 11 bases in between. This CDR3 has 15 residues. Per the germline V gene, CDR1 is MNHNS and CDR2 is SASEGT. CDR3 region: CASSDFPTMNTEAFF. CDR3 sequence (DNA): TGTGCCAGCAGTGATTTCCCGACCATGAACACTGAAGCTTTCTTT.

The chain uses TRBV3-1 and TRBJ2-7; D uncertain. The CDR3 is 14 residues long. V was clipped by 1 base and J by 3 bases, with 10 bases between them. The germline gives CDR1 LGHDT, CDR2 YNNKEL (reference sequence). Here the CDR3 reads CASSQGLGLYEQYF. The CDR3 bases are TGTGCCAGCAGCCAAGGCCTCGGCCTCTACGAGCAGTACTTC.

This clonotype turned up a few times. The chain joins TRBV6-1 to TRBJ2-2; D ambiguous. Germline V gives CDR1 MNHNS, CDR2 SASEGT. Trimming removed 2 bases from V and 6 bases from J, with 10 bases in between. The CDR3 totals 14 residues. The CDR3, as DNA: TGTGCCAGCAGTGAATACAAGGTTTCCGGGGAGCTGTTTTTT. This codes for CASSEYKVSGELFF.

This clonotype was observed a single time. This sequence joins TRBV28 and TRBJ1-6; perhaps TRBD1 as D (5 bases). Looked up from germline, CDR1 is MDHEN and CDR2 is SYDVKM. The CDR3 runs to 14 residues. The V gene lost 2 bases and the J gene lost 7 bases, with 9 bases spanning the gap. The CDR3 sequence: CASSLGRDNSPLHF. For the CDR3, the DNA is TGTGCCAGCAGTTTAGGCAGGGACAATTCACCCCTCCACTTT. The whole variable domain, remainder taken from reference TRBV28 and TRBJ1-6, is DVKVTQSSRYLVKRTGEKVFLECVQDMDHENMFWYRQDPGLGLRLIYFSYDVKMKEKGDIPEGYSVSREKKERFSLILESASTNQTSMYLCASSLGRDNSPLHFGNGTRLTVT.

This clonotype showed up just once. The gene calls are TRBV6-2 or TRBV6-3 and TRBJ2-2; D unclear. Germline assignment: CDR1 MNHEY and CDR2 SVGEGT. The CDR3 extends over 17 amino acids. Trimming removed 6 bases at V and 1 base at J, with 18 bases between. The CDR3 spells CASRRYPNLKNTGELFF. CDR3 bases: TGTGCCAGCAGGAGGTACCCGAACCTAAAGAACACCGGGGAGCTGTTTTTT.

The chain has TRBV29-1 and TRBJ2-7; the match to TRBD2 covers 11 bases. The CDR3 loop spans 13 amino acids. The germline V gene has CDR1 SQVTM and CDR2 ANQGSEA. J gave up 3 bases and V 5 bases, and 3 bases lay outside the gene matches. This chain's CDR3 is CSVLAGGIYEQYF. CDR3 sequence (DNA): TGCAGCGTTTTAGCGGGAGGGATCTACGAGCAGTACTTC.

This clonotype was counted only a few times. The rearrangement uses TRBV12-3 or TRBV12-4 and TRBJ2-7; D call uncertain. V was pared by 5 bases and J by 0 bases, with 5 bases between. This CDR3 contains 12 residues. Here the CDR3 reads CASSAVSYEQYF. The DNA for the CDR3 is TGTGCCAGCAGTGCGGTCTCCTACGAGCAGTACTTC.

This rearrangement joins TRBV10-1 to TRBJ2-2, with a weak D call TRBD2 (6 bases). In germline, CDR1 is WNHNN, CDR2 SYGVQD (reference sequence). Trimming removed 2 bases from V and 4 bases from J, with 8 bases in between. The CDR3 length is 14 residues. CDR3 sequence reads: CASSESSGTGELFF. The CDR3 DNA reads TGCGCCAGCAGTGAGAGTAGCGGCACCGGGGAGCTGTTTTTT.

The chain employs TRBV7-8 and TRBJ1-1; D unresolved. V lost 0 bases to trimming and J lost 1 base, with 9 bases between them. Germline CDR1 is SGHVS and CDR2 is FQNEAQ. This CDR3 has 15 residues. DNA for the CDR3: TGTGCCAGCAGCTTAGCGGAACAGCCGAACACTGAAGCTTTCTTT. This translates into CASSLAEQPNTEAFF. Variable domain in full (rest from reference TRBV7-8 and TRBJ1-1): GAGVSQSPRYKVAKRGQDVALRCDPISGHVSLFWYQQALGQGPEFLTYFQNEAQLDKSGLPSDRFFAERPEGSVSTLKIQRTQQEDSAVYLCASSLAEQPNTEAFFGQGTRLTVV.

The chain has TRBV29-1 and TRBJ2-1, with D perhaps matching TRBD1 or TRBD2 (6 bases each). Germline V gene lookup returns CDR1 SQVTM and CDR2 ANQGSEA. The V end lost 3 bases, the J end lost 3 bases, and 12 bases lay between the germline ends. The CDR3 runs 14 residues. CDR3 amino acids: CSVDGGDNYNEQFF. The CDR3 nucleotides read TGCAGCGTTGACGGGGGCGATAACTACAATGAGCAGTTCTTC.

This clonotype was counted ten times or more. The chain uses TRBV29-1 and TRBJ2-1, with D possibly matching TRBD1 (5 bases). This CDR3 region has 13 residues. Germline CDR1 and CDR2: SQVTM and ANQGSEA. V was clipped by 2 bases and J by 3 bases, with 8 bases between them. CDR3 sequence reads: CSVEPDNYNEQFF. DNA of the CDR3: TGCAGCGTTGAACCGGACAACTACAATGAGCAGTTCTTC.

The CDR3 protein is CSARSGGRMNTEAFF. Written as DNA, the CDR3 is TGCAGTGCTAGATCAGGGGGAAGGATGAACACTGAAGCTTTCTTT. The rearrangement links TRBV20-1 to TRBJ1-1; the match to TRBD1 covers 7 bases. The CDR3 spans 15 residues. V shed 2 bases, J shed 0 bases, and the junction held 6 bases outside the gene matches. Germline V gene lookup returns CDR1 DFQATT and CDR2 SNEGSKA (reference sequence).

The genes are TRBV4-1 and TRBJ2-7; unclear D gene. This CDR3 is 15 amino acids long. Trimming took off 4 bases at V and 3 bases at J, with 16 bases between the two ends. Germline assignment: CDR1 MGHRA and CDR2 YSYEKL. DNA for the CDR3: TGCGCCAGCAGCCGAAGAACTCGGGCCCGCTACGAGCAGTACTTC. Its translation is CASSRRTRARYEQYF.

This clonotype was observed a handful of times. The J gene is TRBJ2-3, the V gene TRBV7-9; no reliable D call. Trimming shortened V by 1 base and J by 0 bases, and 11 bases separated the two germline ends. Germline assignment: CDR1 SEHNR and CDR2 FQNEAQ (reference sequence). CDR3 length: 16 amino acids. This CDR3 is CASSLGWQTSTDTQYF. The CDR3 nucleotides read TGTGCCAGCAGCTTAGGTTGGCAGACTAGCACAGATACGCAGTATTTT.

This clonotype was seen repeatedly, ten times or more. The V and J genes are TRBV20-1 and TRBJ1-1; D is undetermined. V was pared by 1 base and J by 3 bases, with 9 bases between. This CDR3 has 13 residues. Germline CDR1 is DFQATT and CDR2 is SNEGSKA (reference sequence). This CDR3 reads CSARGGRDTEAFF. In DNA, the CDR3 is TGCAGTGCTAGAGGAGGTCGGGACACTGAAGCTTTCTTT.